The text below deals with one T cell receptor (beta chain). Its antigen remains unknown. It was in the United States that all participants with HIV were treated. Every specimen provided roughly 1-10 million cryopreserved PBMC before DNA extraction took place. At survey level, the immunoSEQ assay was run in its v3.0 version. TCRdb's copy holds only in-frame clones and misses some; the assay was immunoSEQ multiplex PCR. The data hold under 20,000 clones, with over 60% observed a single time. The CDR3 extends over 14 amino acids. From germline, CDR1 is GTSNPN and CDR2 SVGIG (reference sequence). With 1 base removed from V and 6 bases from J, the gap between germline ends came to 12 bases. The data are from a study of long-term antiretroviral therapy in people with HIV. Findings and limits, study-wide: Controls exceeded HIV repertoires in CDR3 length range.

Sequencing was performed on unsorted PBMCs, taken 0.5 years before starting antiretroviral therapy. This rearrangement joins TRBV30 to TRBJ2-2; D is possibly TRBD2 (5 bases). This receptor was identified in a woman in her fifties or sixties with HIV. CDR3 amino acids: CAWSGAGVAGELFF. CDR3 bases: TGTGCCTGGAGTGGCGCCGGGGTGGCCGGGGAGCTGTTTTTT.